This T cell receptor (beta chain) stems from a study of T cell responses to AZD1222 COVID-19 vaccine. Whole-study results and caveats: Two AZD1222 doses significantly raised spike-specific TCR breadth and depth over controls. Reportedly, close to half of spike-specific TCRs are directed against unmutated variant regions.

V trimming: 0 bases; J trimming: 6 bases; junction bases outside the gene matches: 8. Germline loops: CDR1 LNHNV, CDR2 YYDKDF (reference sequence). This CDR3 contains 15 residues. This clone was counted once. Its antigen is as yet unknown. Some clones are missing from TCRdb's copy, which holds only in-frame ones; the method was immunoSEQ multiplex PCR. The data hold about 200,000 clones, with approximately 93% observed a single time. Investigators merged groups given second doses at roughly 4 or roughly 12 weeks. The chain carries TRBV15 and TRBJ2-7, with 7 bases aligning to TRBD1. This receptor was identified in an adult who received the AZD1222 COVID-19 vaccine. Material: peripheral blood, obtained 28 days after the second AZD1222 dose. For the CDR3, the DNA is TGTGCCACCAGCAGAGATAATGACAGGGCGGGCGAGCAGTACTTC. Translated: CATSRDNDRAGEQYF.